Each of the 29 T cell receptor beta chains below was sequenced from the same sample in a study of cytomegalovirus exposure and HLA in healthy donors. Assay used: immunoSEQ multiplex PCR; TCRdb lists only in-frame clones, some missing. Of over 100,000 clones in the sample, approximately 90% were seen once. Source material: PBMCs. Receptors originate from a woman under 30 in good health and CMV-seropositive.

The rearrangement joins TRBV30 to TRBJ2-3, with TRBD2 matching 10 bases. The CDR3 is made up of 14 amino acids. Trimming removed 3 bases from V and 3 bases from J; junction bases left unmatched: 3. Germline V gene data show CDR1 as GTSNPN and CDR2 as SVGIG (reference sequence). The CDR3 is CAWRNSGRTDTQYF. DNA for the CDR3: TGTGCCTGGAGGAATAGCGGGAGGACAGATACGCAGTATTTT.

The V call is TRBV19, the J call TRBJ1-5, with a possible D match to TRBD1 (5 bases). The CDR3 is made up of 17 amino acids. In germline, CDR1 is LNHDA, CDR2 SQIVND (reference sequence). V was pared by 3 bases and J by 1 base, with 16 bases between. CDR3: CASSISPGGGSNQPQHF. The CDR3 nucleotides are TGTGCCAGTAGTATTTCCCCCGGCGGGGGGAGCAATCAGCCCCAGCATTTT. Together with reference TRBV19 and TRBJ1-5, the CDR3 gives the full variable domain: DGGITQSPKYLFRKEGQNVTLSCEQNLNHDAMYWYRQDPGQGLRLIYYSQIVNDFQKGDIAEGYSVSREKKESFPLTVTSAQKNPTAFYLCASSISPGGGSNQPQHFGDGTRLSIL.

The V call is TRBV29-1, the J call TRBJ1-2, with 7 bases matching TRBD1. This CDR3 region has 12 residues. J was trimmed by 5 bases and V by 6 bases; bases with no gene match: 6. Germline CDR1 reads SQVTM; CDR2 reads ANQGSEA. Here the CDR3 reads CSVGTDPYGYTF. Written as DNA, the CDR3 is TGCAGCGTAGGGACAGATCCGTATGGCTACACCTTC.

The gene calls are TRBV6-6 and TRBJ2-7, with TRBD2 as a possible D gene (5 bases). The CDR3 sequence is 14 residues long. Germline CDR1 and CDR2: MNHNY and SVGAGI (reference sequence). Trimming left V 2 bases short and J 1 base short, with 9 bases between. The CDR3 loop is CASSYQAASYEQYF. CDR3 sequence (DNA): TGTGCCAGCAGTTACCAAGCGGCATCCTACGAGCAGTACTTC.

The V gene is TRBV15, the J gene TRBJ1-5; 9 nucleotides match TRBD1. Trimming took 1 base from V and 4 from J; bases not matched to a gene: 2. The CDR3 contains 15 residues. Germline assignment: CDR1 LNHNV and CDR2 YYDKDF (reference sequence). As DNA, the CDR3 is TGTGCCACCAGCAGAGTGGGACAGGGAAATCAGCCCCAGCATTTT. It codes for CATSRVGQGNQPQHF.

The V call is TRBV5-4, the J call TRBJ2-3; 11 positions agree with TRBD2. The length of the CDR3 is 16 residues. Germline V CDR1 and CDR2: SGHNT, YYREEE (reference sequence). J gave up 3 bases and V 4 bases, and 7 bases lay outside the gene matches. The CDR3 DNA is TGTGCCAGCAGCCCGCTAGCGGGAGGTTCGACAGATACGCAGTATTTT. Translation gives CASSPLAGGSTDTQYF.

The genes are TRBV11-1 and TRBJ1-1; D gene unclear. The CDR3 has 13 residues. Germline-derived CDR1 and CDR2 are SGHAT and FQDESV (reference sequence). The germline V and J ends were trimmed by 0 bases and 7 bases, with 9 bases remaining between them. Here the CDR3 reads CASSLARRSEAFF. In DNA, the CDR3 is TGTGCCAGCAGCTTAGCCAGGCGCAGTGAAGCTTTCTTT.

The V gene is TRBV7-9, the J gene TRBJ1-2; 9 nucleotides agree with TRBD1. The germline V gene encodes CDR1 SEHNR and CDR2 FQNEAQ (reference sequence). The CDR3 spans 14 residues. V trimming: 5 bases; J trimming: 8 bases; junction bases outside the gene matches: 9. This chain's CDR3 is CASSGQGLEEGYTF. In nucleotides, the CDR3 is TGTGCCAGCAGCGGACAGGGGCTAGAGGAGGGCTACACCTTC.

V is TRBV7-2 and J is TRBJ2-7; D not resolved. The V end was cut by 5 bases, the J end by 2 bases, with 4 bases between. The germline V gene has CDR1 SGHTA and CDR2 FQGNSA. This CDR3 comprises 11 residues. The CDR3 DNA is TGTGCCAGCAGCATAACCTACGAGCAGTACTTC. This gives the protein CASSITYEQYF.

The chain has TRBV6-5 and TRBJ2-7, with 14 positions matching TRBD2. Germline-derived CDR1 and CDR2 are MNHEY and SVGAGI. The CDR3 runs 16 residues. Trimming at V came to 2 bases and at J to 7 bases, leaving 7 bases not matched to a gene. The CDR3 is CASSYTRLAGGEEQYF. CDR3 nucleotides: TGTGCCAGCAGTTACACTAGACTAGCGGGAGGGGAAGAGCAGTACTTC.

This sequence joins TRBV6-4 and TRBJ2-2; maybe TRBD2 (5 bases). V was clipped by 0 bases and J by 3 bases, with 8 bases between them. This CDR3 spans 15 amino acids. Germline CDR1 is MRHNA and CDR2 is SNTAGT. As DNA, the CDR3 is TGTGCCAGCAGTGACTCGGCCGGGGACACCGGGGAGCTGTTTTTT. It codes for CASSDSAGDTGELFF.

CDR3 sequence: CASRAVGHLSNQPQHF. CDR3 in DNA: TGTGCCAGCAGGGCTGTGGGACACCTTAGCAATCAGCCCCAGCATTTT. The rearrangement joins TRBV27 to TRBJ1-5, with a possible D match to TRBD1 (6 bases). Germline V gene data show CDR1 as MNHEY and CDR2 as SMNVEV (reference sequence). This CDR3 region has 16 residues. V gave up 6 bases and J gave up 0 bases, with 15 bases separating them.

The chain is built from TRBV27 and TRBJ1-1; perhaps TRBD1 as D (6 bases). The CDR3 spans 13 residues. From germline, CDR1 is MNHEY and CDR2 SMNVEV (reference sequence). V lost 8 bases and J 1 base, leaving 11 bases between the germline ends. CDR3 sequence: CASAIGGNTEAFF. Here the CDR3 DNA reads TGTGCCAGCGCCATAGGGGGGAACACTGAAGCTTTCTTT.

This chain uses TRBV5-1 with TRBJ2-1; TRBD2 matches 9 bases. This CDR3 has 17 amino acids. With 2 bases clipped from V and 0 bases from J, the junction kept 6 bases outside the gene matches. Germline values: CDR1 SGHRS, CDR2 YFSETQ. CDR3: CASSLALAGFSYNEQFF. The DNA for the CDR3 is TGCGCCAGCAGCTTAGCACTAGCGGGTTTCTCCTACAATGAGCAGTTCTTC.

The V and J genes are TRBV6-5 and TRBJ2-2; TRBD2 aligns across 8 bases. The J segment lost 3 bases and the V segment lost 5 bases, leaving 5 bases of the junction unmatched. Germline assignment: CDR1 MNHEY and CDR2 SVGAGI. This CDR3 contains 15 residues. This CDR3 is CASSPLAGYTGELFF. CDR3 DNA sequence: TGTGCCAGCAGTCCCCTAGCGGGTTACACCGGGGAGCTGTTTTTT.

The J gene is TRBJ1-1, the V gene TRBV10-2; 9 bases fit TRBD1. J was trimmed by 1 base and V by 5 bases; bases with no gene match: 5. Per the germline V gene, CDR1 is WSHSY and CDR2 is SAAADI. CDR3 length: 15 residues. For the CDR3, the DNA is TGCGCCAGCAGTTATCCGGGACAGGGGAACACTGAAGCTTTCTTT. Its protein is CASSYPGQGNTEAFF.

CDR3 region: CASSSLAGGTEAFF. CDR3 nucleotides: TGTGCCAGCAGCTCGTTAGCGGGGGGCACTGAAGCTTTCTTT. The chain joins TRBV6-5 to TRBJ1-1; a weak D match, TRBD1 (5 bases). The germline V and J ends were trimmed by 6 bases and 4 bases, with 15 bases remaining between them. Germline V gene data show CDR1 as MNHEY and CDR2 as SVGAGI. The CDR3 spans 14 residues.

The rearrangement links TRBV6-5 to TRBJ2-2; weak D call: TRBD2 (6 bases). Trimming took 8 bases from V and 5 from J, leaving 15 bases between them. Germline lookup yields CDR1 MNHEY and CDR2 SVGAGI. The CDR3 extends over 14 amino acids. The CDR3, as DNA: TGTGCCAGCGCGCGGGACGGGCTTACCGGGGAGCTGTTTTTT. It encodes CASARDGLTGELFF.

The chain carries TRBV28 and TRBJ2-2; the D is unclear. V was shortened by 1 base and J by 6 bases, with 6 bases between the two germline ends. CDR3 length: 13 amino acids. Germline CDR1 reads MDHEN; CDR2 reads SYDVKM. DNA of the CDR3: TGTGCCAGCAGTTTATTTACTCCCGGGGAGCTGTTTTTT. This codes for CASSLFTPGELFF.

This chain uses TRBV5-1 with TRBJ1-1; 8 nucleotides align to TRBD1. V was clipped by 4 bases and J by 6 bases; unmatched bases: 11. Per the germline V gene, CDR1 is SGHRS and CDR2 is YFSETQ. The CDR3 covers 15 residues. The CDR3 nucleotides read TGCGCCAGCAGCCTCCGGACTGACAGGGGCGCTGAAGCTTTCTTT. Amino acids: CASSLRTDRGAEAFF.

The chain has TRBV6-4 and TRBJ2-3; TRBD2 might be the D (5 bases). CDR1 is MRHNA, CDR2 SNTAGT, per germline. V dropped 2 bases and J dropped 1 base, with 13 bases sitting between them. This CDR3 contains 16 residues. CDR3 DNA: TGTGCCAGCAGTGACGTGGTGGCCGGGGGCACAGATACGCAGTATTTT. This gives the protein CASSDVVAGGTDTQYF.

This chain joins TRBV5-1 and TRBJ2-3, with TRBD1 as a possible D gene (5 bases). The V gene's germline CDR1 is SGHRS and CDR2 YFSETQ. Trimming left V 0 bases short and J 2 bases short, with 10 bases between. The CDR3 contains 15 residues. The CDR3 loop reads CASSLDQGATDTQYF. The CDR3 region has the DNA TGCGCCAGCAGCTTGGACCAGGGCGCCACAGATACGCAGTATTTT.

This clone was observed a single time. This chain's CDR3 is CASRESGTTDTQYF. CDR3 bases: TGCGCCAGCAGAGAGAGCGGGACCACAGATACGCAGTATTTT. This chain joins TRBV5-1 and TRBJ2-3, with 7 nucleotides matching TRBD2. The CDR3 covers 14 residues. In germline, CDR1 is SGHRS, CDR2 YFSETQ. Losses at the gene ends were 5 bases for V and 2 bases for J; bases not matched to a gene: 5.

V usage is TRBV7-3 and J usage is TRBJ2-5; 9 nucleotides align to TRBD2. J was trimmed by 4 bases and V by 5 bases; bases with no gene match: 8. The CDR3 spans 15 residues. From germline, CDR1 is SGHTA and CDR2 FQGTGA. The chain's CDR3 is CASSPLAGSRETQYF. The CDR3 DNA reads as TGTGCCAGCAGCCCTCTAGCGGGGAGTCGAGAGACCCAGTACTTC.

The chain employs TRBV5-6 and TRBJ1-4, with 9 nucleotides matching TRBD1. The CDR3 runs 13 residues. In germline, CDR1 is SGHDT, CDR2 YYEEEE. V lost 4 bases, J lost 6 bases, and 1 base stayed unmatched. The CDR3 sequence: CASSRTGDEKLFF. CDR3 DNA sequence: TGTGCCAGCAGCCGGACAGGGGATGAAAAACTGTTTTTT.

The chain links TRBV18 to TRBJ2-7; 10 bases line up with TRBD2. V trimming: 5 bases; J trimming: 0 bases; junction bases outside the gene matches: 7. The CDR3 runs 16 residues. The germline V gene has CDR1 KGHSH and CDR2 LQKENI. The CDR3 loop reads CASSAAGTSASYEQYF. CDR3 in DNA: TGTGCCAGCTCAGCCGCCGGGACTAGCGCCTCCTACGAGCAGTACTTC.

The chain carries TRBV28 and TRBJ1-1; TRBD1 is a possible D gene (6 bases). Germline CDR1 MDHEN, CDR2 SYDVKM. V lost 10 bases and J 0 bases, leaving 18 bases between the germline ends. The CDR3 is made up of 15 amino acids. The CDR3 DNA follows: TGTGCCACCTTGAAACCGGGACAATTGAACACTGAAGCTTTCTTT. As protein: CATLKPGQLNTEAFF.

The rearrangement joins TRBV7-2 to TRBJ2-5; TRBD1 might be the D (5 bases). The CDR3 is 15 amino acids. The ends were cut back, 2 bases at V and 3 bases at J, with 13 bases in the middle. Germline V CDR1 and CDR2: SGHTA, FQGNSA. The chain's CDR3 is CASSLLRTKEETQYF. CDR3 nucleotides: TGTGCCAGCAGCTTACTAAGGACAAAAGAAGAGACCCAGTACTTC.

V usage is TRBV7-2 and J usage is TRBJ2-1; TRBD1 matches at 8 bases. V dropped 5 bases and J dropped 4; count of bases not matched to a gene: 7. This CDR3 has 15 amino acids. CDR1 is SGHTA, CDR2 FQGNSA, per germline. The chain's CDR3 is CASSPGQGRYNEQFF. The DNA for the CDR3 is TGTGCCAGCAGCCCCGGACAGGGACGGTACAATGAGCAGTTCTTC.